Detailed here is one T cell receptor beta chain. Its matching antigen is unknown. PCR was performed using 60 Vbeta and 13 Jbeta primers. Sequenced by immunoSEQ multiplex PCR; TCRdb stores in-frame clones only, minus some. With 85,000 or so clones in the sample, the ten largest clones hold around 1.2%. This entry comes from a study of cytomegalovirus exposure and HLA in healthy donors. Looking at the study overall: Around 180 million T cells yielded fewer than 120 million unique TCR beta sequences in earlier analysis. Study-wide results and limits: A later analysis by the authors found several of the most significant clusters apparently linked to common viral pathogens.

This CDR3 is built from 13 residues. Germline CDR1 reads LNHDA; CDR2 reads SQIVND (reference sequence). The V gene lost 5 bases and the J gene lost 4 bases, with 9 bases spanning the gap. This rearrangement joins TRBV19 to TRBJ1-5; no clear D. The TCR sequence derives from a woman in her 30s in good health and CMV-seronegative. What was sequenced was PBMCs. In DNA form, the CDR3 reads TGTGCCAGTAGTCCCAGAGGGAATCAGCCCCAGCATTTT. This gives the protein CASSPRGNQPQHF.